The 2 T cell receptor beta chains given below trace back to one sample, sequenced in a study of T cells in Graves' hyperthyroidism and ophthalmopathy (dated by TCRdb to between 2018 and 2021). Library preparation used multiplex PCR. The data were produced on an Illumina HiSeq 2000. TCR beta CDR3 regions were amplified from RNA transcripts. A first-round RT-PCR of the TCR CDR3 used the HTBI primer set with the Qiagen OneStep RT-PCR kit. TCRdb redid the processing of the public reads, applying fastp at Q25 and MiXCR, and retained in-frame beta chains. Every CDR3 protein is listed once, alongside the most common genes and DNA of its rows. Counted in this sample were about 600,000 distinct CDR3 sequences; roughly 15% of them appeared once. Jointly, the top ten make up about 12% of the sample. The specimen sequenced was blood. The receptors were gathered from a woman aged 45-65 years with Graves' ophthalmopathy.

This clonotype came up many times. This chain connects TRBV28 to TRBJ2-7; TRBD1 matches at 7 bases. Germline V gene data show CDR1 as MDHEN and CDR2 as SYDVKM. Germline trimming cut 3 bases from V and 3 bases from J; bases unmatched to any gene: 11. This CDR3 has 16 residues. CDR3 nucleotide sequence: TGTGCCAGCAGTTTCGTTGGACCGGGGACAGACTACGAGCAGTACTTC. This translates into CASSFVGPGTDYEQYF.

This clonotype was picked up many times. CDR3 region: CASSVERGLGGYTF. The DNA of the CDR3 is TGCGCCAGCAGCGTGGAGAGAGGTTTGGGTGGCTACACCTTC. The chain joins TRBV5-1 to TRBJ1-2; D unresolved. This CDR3 is 14 amino acids long. Germline CDR1 is SGHRS and CDR2 is YFSETQ. The ends were cut back, 4 bases at V and 7 bases at J, with 17 bases in the middle.